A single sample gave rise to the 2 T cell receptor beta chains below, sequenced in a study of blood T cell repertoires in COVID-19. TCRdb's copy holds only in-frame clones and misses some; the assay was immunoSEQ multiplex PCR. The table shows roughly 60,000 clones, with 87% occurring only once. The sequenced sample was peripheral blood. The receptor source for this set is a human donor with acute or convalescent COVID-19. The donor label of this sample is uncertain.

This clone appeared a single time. CDR3 coding DNA: TGTGCCAGCAGTTTCCTACAGGCCGCGAATGAAAAACTGTTTTTT. Translating it yields CASSFLQAANEKLFF. V usage is TRBV6-6 and J usage is TRBJ1-4, with D maybe TRBD1 (5 bases). V dropped 4 bases and J dropped 5 bases, with 14 bases sitting between them. In germline, CDR1 is MNHNY, CDR2 SVGAGI (reference sequence). This CDR3 spans 15 amino acids.

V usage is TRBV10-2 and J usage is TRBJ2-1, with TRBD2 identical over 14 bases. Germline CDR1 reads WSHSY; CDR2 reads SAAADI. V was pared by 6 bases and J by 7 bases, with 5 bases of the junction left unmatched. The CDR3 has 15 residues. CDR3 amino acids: CASRPGLAGVNEQFF. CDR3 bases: TGCGCCAGCAGACCGGGACTAGCGGGAGTTAATGAGCAGTTCTTC.